This T cell receptor (beta chain) was sequenced in a study of technical replicates of blood from a few donors. Trimming pared 9 bases from V and 3 bases from J, leaving 17 bases between. Germline-derived CDR1 and CDR2 are MGHRA and YSYEKL. This CDR3 region has 15 residues. Assay used: immunoSEQ multiplex PCR; TCRdb lists only in-frame clones, some missing. The table shows approximately 75,000 clones, with about 97% occurring only once. This sequence joins TRBV4-1 and TRBJ1-4; D is unclear. The TCR comes from a human donor in good health. Sequencing input: T cells isolated from PBMCs. As DNA, the CDR3 is TGCGCCAGTACTCGGGAGGTTACGTCTAATGAAAAACTGTTTTTT. Translated, it gives CASTREVTSNEKLFF.